This TCR beta chain was identified in a study of T cells after posttransplantation cyclophosphamide. The table came from immunoSEQ multiplex PCR; TCRdb's copy has only in-frame clones and leaves some out. The sample has 7,500 to 9,500 clones; 89% are singletons. CDR3 length: 14 residues. J lost 2 bases, V lost 5 bases, and 3 bases had no gene match. Germline CDR1 reads MDHEN; CDR2 reads SYDVKM. The material sequenced was memory CD4+ T cells sorted from PBMCs. This sequence originates from a woman aged 55-69 years in good health, CMV-negative, and a related stem cell transplant donor. This chain uses TRBV28 with TRBJ1-3, with 7 bases fitting TRBD1. CDR3 DNA sequence: TGTGCCAGCAGTCCTACAGGGGCTGGAAACACCATATATTTT. Protein product: CASSPTGAGNTIYF.